These 25 T cell receptor beta chains were all obtained from the same sample, sequenced in a study of PD-1 blockade in mismatch repair-deficient tumors. Some clones are missing from TCRdb's copy, which holds only in-frame ones; the method was immunoSEQ multiplex PCR. The sample yields approximately 50,000 clones, roughly three quarters seen once. The sample here was peripheral blood, taken 4 weeks after starting pembrolizumab. The source of these receptors is an adult with mismatch repair-deficient cancer.

The chain employs TRBV27 and TRBJ2-7, with D perhaps matching TRBD1 or TRBD2 (5 bases each). Between the trimmed V and J ends, which lost 5 bases and 1 base, there was a span of 9 bases. The germline CDR1 and CDR2 sequences are MNHEY and SMNVEV (reference sequence). The CDR3 contains 13 residues. The CDR3 DNA follows: TGTGCCAGCAGTGGGGGACGTTCCTACGAGCAGTACTTC. Residues: CASSGGRSYEQYF.

The rearrangement links TRBV6-1 to TRBJ1-4, with a possible D match to TRBD1 (5 bases). The germline CDR1 and CDR2 sequences are MNHNS and SASEGT. V dropped 4 bases and J dropped 2 bases, with 14 bases sitting between them. The CDR3 totals 16 residues. DNA of the CDR3: TGTGCCAGCAGTGCCCACCAGGGAGGGACTAATGAAAAACTGTTTTTT. This translates into CASSAHQGGTNEKLFF.

This chain connects TRBV11-2 to TRBJ2-7, with TRBD1 identical over 7 bases. The germline V gene has CDR1 SGHAT and CDR2 FQNNGV. CDR3 length: 14 amino acids. The V and J ends lost 5 bases and 0 bases, in that order; junction bases with no gene match: 4. This CDR3 is CASSRTGASYEQYF. The CDR3 DNA reads TGTGCCAGCAGCCGTACAGGGGCCTCCTACGAGCAGTACTTC.

This clone was found a few times. The rearrangement uses TRBV27 and TRBJ1-5; no definite D call. CDR1 MNHEY and CDR2 SMNVEV come from the germline V gene (reference sequence). V was cut by 4 bases and J by 4 bases, with 14 bases left in between. The CDR3 length is 15 residues. The DNA of the CDR3 is TGTGCCAGCAGTTCACGGTTTGGGTCAAATCAGCCCCAGCATTTT. Translating gives CASSSRFGSNQPQHF.

The chain carries TRBV19 and TRBJ2-2; D is uncertain. Germline loops: CDR1 LNHDA, CDR2 SQIVND (reference sequence). This CDR3 is built from 15 residues. Trimming took off 8 bases at V and 0 bases at J, with 13 bases between the two ends. CDR3 bases: TGTGCCAGTCACCAGAGTATAACGAACACCGGGGAGCTGTTTTTT. It yields the protein CASHQSITNTGELFF.

This sequence joins TRBV5-1 and TRBJ2-3, with 10 bases identical to TRBD2. Looked up from germline, CDR1 is SGHRS and CDR2 is YFSETQ. V trimming: 4 bases; J trimming: 3 bases; junction bases outside the gene matches: 11. CDR3 size: 17 residues. Here the CDR3 reads CASSHFPSSGRTDTQYF. The CDR3 nucleotides read TGCGCCAGCAGCCATTTCCCGTCTAGCGGGAGAACAGATACGCAGTATTTT.

The gene calls are TRBV10-3 and TRBJ2-3; D is undetermined. Trimming removed 0 bases at V and 2 bases at J, with 12 bases between. The CDR3 runs 16 residues. Germline loops: CDR1 ENHRY, CDR2 SYGVKD. The chain's CDR3 is CAISESIYSPTDTQYF. As DNA, the CDR3 is TGTGCCATCAGTGAGTCGATCTACAGCCCCACAGATACGCAGTATTTT.

V gene TRBV5-5 combines with J gene TRBJ2-7; 8 bases map to TRBD1. The CDR3 has 15 residues. Germline lookup yields CDR1 SGHKS and CDR2 YYEKEE (reference sequence). With V trimmed by 4 bases and J by 2 bases, 8 bases remained unmatched. Written as DNA, the CDR3 is TGTGCCAGCAGCGTCGTGCCAGGGGGCACCTACGAGCAGTACTTC. It encodes CASSVVPGGTYEQYF.

The rearrangement links TRBV18 to TRBJ2-3, with 11 bases lining up with TRBD2. V dropped 5 bases and J dropped 4; count of bases not matched to a gene: 8. This CDR3 contains 16 residues. Per the germline V gene, CDR1 is KGHSH and CDR2 is LQKENI. CDR3: CASSSPGLAAPDTQYF. The CDR3 DNA is TGTGCCAGCTCAAGCCCGGGACTAGCGGCACCAGATACGCAGTATTTT.

This sequence joins TRBV6-5 and TRBJ1-2, with no clear D. Germline V gene data show CDR1 as MNHEY and CDR2 as SVGAGI. CDR3 length: 14 amino acids. Trimming took off 6 bases at V and 5 bases at J, with 16 bases between the two ends. The CDR3 sequence is CASRQPQDQYGYTF. The DNA of the CDR3 is TGTGCCAGCAGACAACCCCAGGACCAGTATGGCTACACCTTC.

The CDR3 sequence is CASSRTRSRETQYF. In DNA form, the CDR3 reads TGTGCCAGCAGCCGGACTAGATCACGGGAGACCCAGTACTTC. This sequence joins TRBV11-3 and TRBJ2-5; 7 nucleotides line up with TRBD2. V shed 5 bases and J 5 bases; nucleotides not matched to a gene: 8. The CDR3 spans 14 residues. The germline CDR1 and CDR2 sequences are SGHNT and YENEEA. Together with reference TRBV11-3 and TRBJ2-5, the CDR3 gives the full variable domain: EAGVVQSPRYKIIEKKQPVAFWCNPISGHNTLYWYLQNLGQGPELLIRYENEEAVDDSQLPKDRFSAERLKGVDSTLKIQPAELGDSAVYLCASSRTRSRETQYFGPGTRLLVL.

The chain uses TRBV20-1 and TRBJ2-5; D gene uncertain. The length of the CDR3 is 11 residues. Germline CDR1 DFQATT, CDR2 SNEGSKA (reference sequence). The CDR3 DNA sequence: TGCAGCCCCAGTCCGGGCGGGACCCAGTACTTC. Its translation: CSPSPGGTQYF.

This clone is large (0.1 to 1%) in the sample. This chain uses TRBV2 with TRBJ1-5, with TRBD1 as a possible D gene (5 bases). The germline V gene has CDR1 SNHLY and CDR2 FYNNEI. The CDR3 runs 14 residues. Between the trimmed V and J ends, which lost 3 bases and 5 bases, there was a span of 11 bases. Here the CDR3 DNA reads TGTGCCAGCAGTGACTGGGGGGTGGATCAGCCCCAGCATTTT. It is translated as CASSDWGVDQPQHF.

This chain uses TRBV7-2 with TRBJ1-1, with D tentatively TRBD1 (5 bases). The CDR3 is made up of 14 amino acids. The germline V gene has CDR1 SGHTA and CDR2 FQGNSA. Deletions cut 5 bases from V and 6 bases from J, with 16 bases between. The CDR3 coding sequence is TGTGCCAGCAGCGCGGAGGTCAGGGCCGCTGAAGCTTTCTTT. Protein sequence: CASSAEVRAAEAFF.

This rearrangement joins TRBV19 to TRBJ1-3; 7 bases are a match to TRBD1. This CDR3 has 17 amino acids. Germline values: CDR1 LNHDA, CDR2 SQIVND (reference sequence). Unmatched junction bases numbered 12, after V lost 7 bases and J lost 0 bases. CDR3 sequence: CASTPGTAHLSGNTIYF. The CDR3 coding sequence is TGTGCCAGTACCCCCGGGACAGCGCACCTCTCTGGAAACACCATATATTTT.

This chain links TRBV11-3 with TRBJ1-2; D gene uncertain. This CDR3 is built from 13 residues. The germline CDR1 and CDR2 sequences are SGHNT and YENEEA. V shed 1 base and J shed 8 bases, with 11 bases lying between them. The CDR3 region has the DNA TGTGCCAGCAGCTTAGGGGTGAGGGTCGGCTACACCTTC. Amino acids: CASSLGVRVGYTF.

The chain combines TRBV6-1 with TRBJ1-2; D is unresolved. The germline V and J ends were trimmed by 1 base and 5 bases, with 5 bases remaining between them. This CDR3 contains 12 residues. In germline, CDR1 is MNHNS, CDR2 SASEGT. CDR3 bases: TGTGCCAGCAGTGAAGGGCCGTATGGCTACACCTTC. It specifies CASSEGPYGYTF.

The chain uses TRBV5-1 and TRBJ2-1; 11 positions agree with TRBD2. The CDR3 consists of 16 residues. Germline loops: CDR1 SGHRS, CDR2 YFSETQ. Germline trimming cut 3 bases from V and 8 bases from J; bases unmatched to any gene: 10. As DNA, the CDR3 is TGCGCCAGCAGCTCCCTTCTAGCGGGAGGTCCCGATGAGCAGTTCTTC. This sequence encodes CASSSLLAGGPDEQFF.

This chain uses TRBV6-6 with TRBJ1-2; D is unresolved. This CDR3 is 12 amino acids long. The V end was cut by 6 bases, the J end by 8 bases, with 13 bases between. Per the germline V gene, CDR1 is MNHNY and CDR2 is SVGAGI (reference sequence). This CDR3 is CASSDILVGYTF. In DNA form, the CDR3 reads TGTGCCAGCAGCGACATTCTAGTAGGCTACACCTTC.

This clone came up once. This chain connects TRBV19 to TRBJ1-3; 7 bases align to TRBD1. The CDR3 has 16 residues. J was trimmed by 2 bases and V by 6 bases; bases with no gene match: 10. Germline-derived CDR1 and CDR2 are LNHDA and SQIVND (reference sequence). This CDR3 is CASSTLDRETGNTIYF. CDR3 in DNA: TGTGCCAGTAGCACCCTCGACAGGGAGACTGGAAACACCATATATTTT. Full variable domain (missing parts from reference TRBV19 and TRBJ1-3): DGGITQSPKYLFRKEGQNVTLSCEQNLNHDAMYWYRQDPGQGLRLIYYSQIVNDFQKGDIAEGYSVSREKKESFPLTVTSAQKNPTAFYLCASSTLDRETGNTIYFGEGSWLTVV.

This clone was seen more than once but under ten times. The chain uses TRBV19 and TRBJ2-7, with D unresolved. CDR1 and CDR2 (germline): LNHDA, SQIVND (reference sequence). The CDR3 consists of 14 residues. V was clipped by 3 bases and J by 0 bases, with 9 bases between them. CDR3 loop: CASSMSAISYEQYF. The CDR3 DNA follows: TGTGCCAGTAGTATGTCGGCTATCTCCTACGAGCAGTACTTC.

The chain employs TRBV4-1 and TRBJ2-7; D is unclear. Germline V gene data show CDR1 as MGHRA and CDR2 as YSYEKL. CDR3 length: 14 amino acids. Trimming removed 0 bases from V and 1 base from J, with 7 bases in between. The chain's CDR3 is CASSQDWQSYEQYF. CDR3 nucleotides: TGCGCCAGCAGCCAAGATTGGCAGTCCTACGAGCAGTACTTC.

The chain is built from TRBV18 and TRBJ1-2, with no clear D. This CDR3 region has 14 residues. V shed 0 bases and J shed 2 bases, with 7 bases lying between them. Germline CDR1 is KGHSH and CDR2 is LQKENI. This CDR3 is CASSPPAENYGYTF. For the CDR3, the DNA is TGTGCCAGCTCACCACCCGCAGAGAACTATGGCTACACCTTC.

This clone is termed large. The J gene is TRBJ2-2, the V gene TRBV19; 10 bases fit TRBD2. The CDR3 covers 15 residues. The V gene's germline CDR1 is LNHDA and CDR2 SQIVND (reference sequence). J gave up 3 bases and V 4 bases, and 2 bases lay outside the gene matches. This CDR3 reads CASSSLAGDTGELFF. DNA of the CDR3: TGTGCCAGTAGTAGTCTAGCGGGAGACACCGGGGAGCTGTTTTTT.

The chain is built from TRBV5-6 and TRBJ2-2; D unclear. CDR3 length: 13 amino acids. Deletions cut 0 bases from V and 4 bases from J, with 4 bases between. CDR1 and CDR2 from the germline V gene are SGHDT and YYEEEE. CDR3 sequence (DNA): TGTGCCAGCAGCTTGGGTCTCACCGGGGAGCTGTTTTTT. Its translation is CASSLGLTGELFF.